The 7 T cell receptor beta chains given below trace back to one sample, sequenced in a study of T cell clonality in common variable immunodeficiency. Clones were sequenced by immunoSEQ multiplex PCR, and TCRdb holds only the in-frame ones, with some missing. The sample was found to contain approximately 81,000 clones, and every one recurs. What was sequenced was peripheral blood mononuclear cells. These TCRs come from a person between 18 and 75 years old in good health.

This clone was counted at least ten times. The read is 3 residues too short to cover the CDR3 end, so that end is filled in from the germline J gene. The genes are TRBV20-1 and TRBJ2-5; 7 positions match TRBD2. There are 14 residues in the CDR3. Germline-derived CDR1 and CDR2 are DFQATT and SNEGSKA (reference sequence). V trimming: 1 base; J trimming: 5 bases; junction bases outside the gene matches: 7. CDR3 DNA, as far as it was read: TGCAGTGCTAGAGGGACTAGTTATGGGGAGACC. Protein product: CSARGTSYGET. The entire CDR3 sequence reads CSARGTSYGETQYF.

This clone was detected many times. The read comes to an end 3 residues before the CDR3 does, leaving the germline J gene to fill in the end. The gene calls are TRBV7-3 and TRBJ2-1, with 10 nucleotides matching TRBD2. Germline V gives CDR1 SGHTA, CDR2 FQGTGA. V lost 1 base, J lost 6 bases, and 6 bases stayed unmatched. CDR3 size: 16 residues. CDR3 loop: CASSLNVAGGGNEQFF. The CDR3 DNA, read in part, is TGTGCCAGCAGCTTAAACGTAGCGGGAGGAGGCAATGAG.

This clone was seen repeatedly, ten times or more. Coverage ceases 3 residues before the CDR3 finishes, and the germline J gene fills in the end. Additional DNA sequences in this sample encode the identical CDR3. The V and J genes are TRBV5-1 and TRBJ2-5, with 10 bases lining up with TRBD1. The CDR3 loop spans 14 amino acids. V lost 8 bases and J lost 4; bases outside the gene matches: 8. Per germline, CDR1 SGHRS and CDR2 YFSETQ. The DNA read from the CDR3 is TGCGCCAGTTCTGGACAGGGGGGGGGAGAGACC. This codes for CASSGQGGGET. The complete CDR3 sequence is CASSGQGGGETQYF.

This clone was counted many times. Sequencing ends 3 residues short of the CDR3 end; the germline J gene provides the rest. The chain joins TRBV9 to TRBJ2-5, with D perhaps TRBD2 (5 bases). Per the germline V gene, CDR1 is SGDLS and CDR2 is YYNGEE. The CDR3 has 15 residues. Trimming cost V 1 base and J 5 bases, with 15 bases left between them. The part of the CDR3 DNA that was read is TGTGCCAGCAGCGTAAGCGGACTTAACTCGGAGACC. It codes for CASSVSGLNSET. The CDR3, in full, reads CASSVSGLNSETQYF.

This clone was seen ten or more times. Sequencing ends 3 residues short of the CDR3 end; the germline J gene provides the rest. The V and J genes are TRBV20-1 and TRBJ2-5; TRBD1 matches 9 bases. Germline V gene sequence: CDR1 DFQATT, CDR2 SNEGSKA (reference sequence). V shed 4 bases and J 4 bases; nucleotides not matched to a gene: 7. CDR3 length: 14 residues. The CDR3 loop reads CSATEQGAGETQYF. The sequenced CDR3 bases are TGCAGTGCTACGGAACAGGGGGCAGGAGAGACC.

This clone was detected many times. The read ends 3 residues before the CDR3 terminus; that terminus is restored from the germline J gene. Other DNA sequences in the same sample also yield this CDR3. The rearrangement links TRBV7-3 to TRBJ2-5, with 9 bases that match TRBD2. CDR3 length: 14 amino acids. The trim removed 2 bases at V and 5 bases at J, leaving 3 bases unmatched. CDR1 is SGHTA, CDR2 FQGTGA, per germline. Partial CDR3 DNA: TGTGCCAGCAGCTTAGGCGGGAGGGCGGAGACC. Protein sequence: CASSLGGRAET. The CDR3 in its entirety is CASSLGGRAETQYF.

This clone was observed many times. CDR3: CASSVTTRTDTQYF. Partial CDR3 DNA: TGTGCCAGCAGTGTGACAACCCGCACAGATACG. The V call is TRBV2, the J call TRBJ2-3; no clear D. The read halts 3 residues ahead of the CDR3 end, with the missing end drawn from the germline J gene. Per the germline V gene, CDR1 is SNHLY and CDR2 is FYNNEI. The CDR3 totals 14 residues. V lost 4 bases and J 1 base, leaving 9 bases between the germline ends.